This is a list of T cell receptor beta chains from one sample in a study of memory CD4+ T cells and cytomegalovirus serostatus. Using immunoSEQ multiplex PCR, the repertoire was profiled, and TCRdb retains in-frame clones only, with some absent. The sample includes about 56,000 clones, about three quarters of them seen just once. Material for sequencing was memory CD4+ T cells from blood. Source of these receptors: an adult in good health and CMV-seropositive. Both conserved end residues are part of each CDR3. The D gene is left open where the match is weak. Clone size appears in some rows only: once, few, many, or a class for an expanded clone.

d_call	clone_size	v_call	j_call	cdr3_nt	cdr3_aa
TRBD1	.	TRBV2	TRBJ2-2	TGTGCCAGCAGTTACGTCAGGGGGCCCGGGAACACCGGGGAGCTGTTTTTT	CASSYVRGPGNTGELFF
.	.	TRBV28	TRBJ2-7	TGTGCCAGTTATCATTTCGGACAGACGCCCTACGAGCAGTACTTC	CASYHFGQTPYEQYF
TRBD1	once	TRBV7-6	TRBJ2-7	TGTGCCAGCAGCTTAGAGGCGGCCCGGACAGGGCGGAAGAGCTCCTACGAGCAGTACTTC	CASSLEAARTGRKSSYEQYF
.	.	TRBV5-5	TRBJ2-7	TGTGCCAGCAGCTTCCCGACTAGGAGGGACGAGCAGTACTTC	CASSFPTRRDEQYF
.	.	TRBV2	TRBJ1-2	TGTGCCAGCAGTGAAGTGGCCCCCGAGACAAATGGCTACACCTTC	CASSEVAPETNGYTF
.	few	TRBV19	TRBJ1-5	TGTGCCAGTAGTCCCTCCGGCCGCTCCGGACAGCCCCAGCATTTT	CASSPSGRSGQPQHF
.	.	TRBV7-3	TRBJ2-1	TGTGCCAGCAGCTTAAGTACGAACAATGAGCAGTTCTTC	CASSLSTNNEQFF
.	.	TRBV30	TRBJ1-2	TGTGCCTGGAGTGTAAGGGGACCCTATGGCTACACCTTC	CAWSVRGPYGYTF
.	.	TRBV7-2	TRBJ1-2	TGTGCCAGCAGCTTAGGACAGCTGACCAACTATGGCTACACCTTC	CASSLGQLTNYGYTF
.	.	TRBV5-6	TRBJ2-5	TGTGCCAGCAGCGATCGGCGGGACAACCAAAGAGAGACCCAGTACTTC	CASSDRRDNQRETQYF
.	few	TRBV30	TRBJ1-2	TGTGCCTGGAGTGTACCTCCGGGCTACTATGGCTACACCTTC	CAWSVPPGYYGYTF
.	.	TRBV7-6	TRBJ2-7	TGTGCCAGCACGACTCACGACGGCTCCTACGAGCAGTACTTC	CASTTHDGSYEQYF
.	.	TRBV4-2	TRBJ1-4	TGTGCCAGCAGTTTGGGGGCACAAGCCTTACTTGGTGAAAAACTGTTTTTT	CASSLGAQALLGEKLFF
.	.	TRBV7-2	TRBJ2-1	TGTGCCAGCAGCTTCTGGTCTAGTCGCGATGAGCAGTTCTTC	CASSFWSSRDEQFF
.	.	TRBV7-7	TRBJ2-2	TGTGCCAGCAGCCCCCAGGGCTCGGGGGTCGGGGAGCTGTTTTTT	CASSPQGSGVGELFF
TRBD1	.	TRBV19	TRBJ1-1	TGTGCCAGTAGTATCATTACGACAGGGGGCACTGAAGCTTTCTTT	CASSIITTGGTEAFF
.	few	TRBV6-5	TRBJ1-2	TGTGCCAGCAGTCCTCCCTCAGGGGAGGGCTACACCTTC	CASSPPSGEGYTF
.	.	TRBV29-1	TRBJ1-1	TGCAGCGCCCCGTCTTCCCCAATTTCTGAAGCTTTCTTT	CSAPSSPISEAFF
.	.	TRBV19	TRBJ1-1	TGTGCCAGTACCCCCCTAGGAGCGAACACTGAAGCTTTCTTT	CASTPLGANTEAFF
.	.	TRBV28	TRBJ1-6	TGTGCCAGCAGTTCATCAGGGGAATCCTATAATTCACCCCTCCACTTT	CASSSSGESYNSPLHF
.	.	TRBV4-3	TRBJ1-5	TGCGCCAGCAGCCAAGAAGGGGGGGCGCCCCAGCATTTT	CASSQEGGAPQHF
TRBD1	once	TRBV19	TRBJ1-5	TGTGCCAGTAGTCCCGGGACAGGGGTCCAGCCCCAGCATTTT	CASSPGTGVQPQHF
.	once	TRBV5-1	TRBJ1-1	TGCGCCAGCAAGAACCCGGGAATGAACACTGAAGCTTTCTTT	CASKNPGMNTEAFF
TRBD1	.	TRBV28	TRBJ1-2	TGTGCCAGCCACAGGGGGCTAGACTATGGCTACACCTTC	CASHRGLDYGYTF
.	few	TRBV19	TRBJ2-4	TGTGCCAGTGGCCGGGTTGGGAACAAAAACATTCAGTACTTC	CASGRVGNKNIQYF
TRBD2	.	TRBV7-6	TRBJ2-3	TGTGCCAGCAGCTTAACTAGCGGGAGCGTTGGCACAGATACGCAGTATTTT	CASSLTSGSVGTDTQYF
TRBD1	.	TRBV19	TRBJ1-2	TGTGCCAGTAGTGACCGGGACAGGGTAAACTATGGCTACACCTTC	CASSDRDRVNYGYTF
.	.	TRBV7-2	TRBJ2-5	TGTGCCAGCAGCCTTGGCCGGAGAGAGGAGACCCAGTACTTC	CASSLGRREETQYF
TRBD2	.	TRBV29-1	TRBJ2-1	TGCAGCGCCGTCCTGACTAGCGGGACGAATGAGCAGTTCTTC	CSAVLTSGTNEQFF
TRBD2	few	TRBV29-1	TRBJ2-3	TGCAGCGTTGATATTAGCGGGATACGAGATACGCAGTATTTT	CSVDISGIRDTQYF
.	.	TRBV2	TRBJ2-7	TGTGCCAGCAGTGCCACCTACGAGCAGTACTTC	CASSATYEQYF
.	.	TRBV5-6	TRBJ1-1	TGTGCCAGCAGCTTGGCCAGGTACACTGAAGCTTTCTTT	CASSLARYTEAFF
TRBD1	.	TRBV27	TRBJ1-2	TGTGCCAGCACATTTTCCAGGGACAGGGCTAACTATGGCTACACCTTC	CASTFSRDRANYGYTF
.	.	TRBV11-2	TRBJ1-2	TGTGCCAGCAGCTTAGTGTCCAATCCTAACTATGGCTACACCTTC	CASSLVSNPNYGYTF
TRBD2	few	TRBV28	TRBJ2-1	TGTGCCAGCAGTTTAGCCCTGACTAGCGGGTACAATGAGCAGTTCTTC	CASSLALTSGYNEQFF
TRBD2	once	TRBV7-3	TRBJ2-7	TGTGCCAGCAGCCAGGGGACTAGCTACGAGCAGTACTTC	CASSQGTSYEQYF
TRBD1	.	TRBV28	TRBJ1-5	TGTGCCAGCAGTCCCCCGACAGGGGCCAATCAGCCCCAGCATTTT	CASSPPTGANQPQHF
.	.	TRBV19	TRBJ1-5	TGTGCCAGTAGTATGGCACAGTTCAATCAGCCCCAGCATTTT	CASSMAQFNQPQHF
TRBD1	.	TRBV4-3	TRBJ2-2	TGCGCCAGCAGCCATCAATTCGGGACAGCGAACACCGGGGAGCTGTTTTTT	CASSHQFGTANTGELFF
TRBD1	.	TRBV10-3	TRBJ2-5	TGTGCCATCAGTGAGTCGACCGCTCGGGACAGTAAAGTAGGCCAGTACTTC	CAISESTARDSKVGQYF
.	few	TRBV18	TRBJ1-5	TGTGCCAGCTCACCGGGCTCTTCGGGCTATAGCAATCAGCCCCAGCATTTT	CASSPGSSGYSNQPQHF